The 29 T cell receptor beta chains below all came from one sample that was sequenced in a study of T cell repertoires in cytomegalovirus infection. MiXCR was run by TCRdb on the reads, yielding one entry per CDR3 protein. This table holds about 900,000 distinct CDR3 sequences, less than 40% found once. The antigens of these receptors remain unknown. The sample here was cultured CD8+ T cells from PBMCs, taken from culture after CMV antigen stimulation. These receptors were taken from a human donor in good health (CMV status not recorded). Some clones in this sample may be carry-over from other donors' samples.

This clonotype was seen more than once but under ten times. This chain uses TRBV6-5 with TRBJ2-7; 11 bases agree with TRBD2. There are 14 residues in the CDR3. The germline V gene has CDR1 MNHEY and CDR2 SVGAGI. The trim removed 6 bases at V and 2 bases at J, leaving 3 bases unmatched. CDR3 sequence: CASRGLAVPYEQYV. CDR3 in DNA: TGTGCCAGCAGGGGACTAGCGGTACCCTACGAGCAGTACGTC.

This clonotype was observed a few times. The V and J genes are TRBV7-9 and TRBJ1-1; TRBD1 is a possible D gene (6 bases). Germline loops: CDR1 SEHNR, CDR2 FQNEAQ (reference sequence). Trimming pared 5 bases from V and 0 bases from J, leaving 13 bases between. CDR3 size: 15 residues. CDR3 sequence: CASSPTGHMNTEAFF. The DNA of the CDR3 is TGTGCCAGCAGCCCCACGGGACATATGAACACTGAAGCTTTCTTT.

This clonotype occurred a few times. V and J are TRBV5-5 and TRBJ2-7, with unresolved D. Trimming shortened V by 1 base and J by 3 bases, and 14 bases separated the two germline ends. Per germline, CDR1 SGHKS and CDR2 YYEKEE (reference sequence). The CDR3 spans 15 residues. DNA for the CDR3: TGTGCCAGCAGCTTGAAACCTTCTGAGTACTACGAGCAGTACGTC. Encoded protein: CASSLKPSEYYEQYV.

V gene TRBV4-1 combines with J gene TRBJ2-1, with D hard to call. Per germline, CDR1 MGHRA and CDR2 YSYEKL. The germline V and J ends were trimmed by 3 bases and 0 bases, with 9 bases remaining between them. The CDR3 consists of 15 residues. The CDR3 DNA reads TGCGCCAGCAGCCAGGAGTGGGTCTCCTACAATGAGCAGTTCTTC. It specifies CASSQEWVSYNEQFF.

The chain is built from TRBV11-3 and TRBJ2-5; tentatively, D is TRBD2 (5 bases). The V and J ends lost 1 base and 1 base respectively, with 10 bases between them. The CDR3 has 15 amino acids. Germline assignment: CDR1 SGHNT and CDR2 YENEEA. CDR3: CASSLGAERQETQYF. The CDR3 DNA reads as TGTGCCAGCAGCTTAGGAGCGGAGCGCCAAGAGACCCAGTACTTC. The variable domain in full, completed from reference TRBV11-3 and TRBJ2-5, reads EAGVVQSPRYKIIEKKQPVAFWCNPISGHNTLYWYLQNLGQGPELLIRYENEEAVDDSQLPKDRFSAERLKGVDSTLKIQPAELGDSAVYLCASSLGAERQETQYFGPGTRLLVL.

The chain couples TRBV5-6 to TRBJ2-1; D is possibly TRBD1 or TRBD2 (5 bases each). The CDR3 is 13 amino acids. V dropped 7 bases and J dropped 10 bases, with 18 bases sitting between them. Germline V gene sequence: CDR1 SGHDT, CDR2 YYEEEE. CDR3 region: CASAAVEGPEQFF. Written as DNA, the CDR3 is TGTGCCAGCGCTGCGGTCGAGGGACCGGAGCAGTTCTTC.

The chain is built from TRBV20-1 and TRBJ2-7, with D uncertain. From germline, CDR1 is DFQATT and CDR2 SNEGSKA (reference sequence). The CDR3 covers 14 residues. V was pared by 3 bases and J by 1 base, with 13 bases between. The CDR3 nucleotides are TGCAGTGCTAGCATTGTGGGGATGTCCTACGAGCAGTACTTC. Its translation is CSASIVGMSYEQYF.

This clonotype came up many times. The J gene is TRBJ2-7, the V gene TRBV7-2; 9 bases line up with TRBD1. The germline gives CDR1 SGHTA, CDR2 FQGNSA. The CDR3 runs to 17 residues. Trimming cost V 4 bases and J 0 bases; bases outside gene matches: 10. The CDR3 loop reads CASSSPGTGIRSYEQYF. As DNA, the CDR3 is TGTGCCAGCAGCTCGCCCGGGACAGGGATCCGCTCCTACGAGCAGTACTTC.

The chain joins TRBV27 to TRBJ2-5; no reliable D call. CDR3 length equals 14 residues. From germline, CDR1 is MNHEY and CDR2 SMNVEV (reference sequence). Trimming removed 3 bases from V and 2 bases from J, with 10 bases in between. In DNA, the CDR3 is TGTGCCAGCAGTTTCGGACGGATGCAAGAGACCCAGTACTTC. Amino acid sequence: CASSFGRMQETQYF.

In its sample, this clonotype was seen a few times. The chain employs TRBV27 and TRBJ2-7, with TRBD2 as a possible D gene (6 bases). CDR3 length: 15 residues. V was trimmed by 0 bases and J by 3 bases, leaving 12 bases between them. CDR1 is MNHEY, CDR2 SMNVEV, per germline (reference sequence). CDR3 nucleotides: TGTGCCAGCAGTTTATCGATCGGGGGAGACTACGAGCAGTACTTC. It encodes CASSLSIGGDYEQYF.

This clonotype was seen ten or more times. V gene TRBV4-3 combines with J gene TRBJ2-6, with D possibly matching TRBD2 (5 bases). This CDR3 is built from 16 residues. Germline V lookup: CDR1 LGHNA, CDR2 YSLEER. The V end lost 0 bases, the J end lost 2 bases, and 8 bases lay between the germline ends. The CDR3 DNA follows: TGCGCCAGCAGCCAAGAGTCCGGGGCTGGGGCCAACGTCCTGACTTTC. Encoded protein: CASSQESGAGANVLTF.

The chain employs TRBV25-1 and TRBJ2-1, with TRBD1 matching over 7 bases. CDR1 is MGHDK, CDR2 SYGVNS, per germline. This CDR3 has 14 residues. V was pared by 8 bases and J by 0 bases, with 4 bases of the junction left unmatched. CDR3 sequence reads: CASQDRFSYNEQFF. Here the CDR3 DNA reads TGTGCCAGCCAGGACAGGTTCTCCTACAATGAGCAGTTCTTC.

The chain uses TRBV27 and TRBJ2-3; 7 bases match TRBD1. CDR1 is MNHEY, CDR2 SMNVEV, per germline (reference sequence). CDR3 length: 15 amino acids. V was clipped by 10 bases and J by 7 bases; unmatched bases: 17. The CDR3 loop reads CAISAGGTHRNTQYF. The CDR3, as DNA: TGTGCCATCTCGGCAGGGGGAACGCACAGAAATACGCAGTATTTT.

J is TRBJ2-1 and V is TRBV15; D unresolved. The V end was cut by 5 bases, the J end by 4 bases, with 12 bases between. The germline CDR1 and CDR2 sequences are LNHNV and YYDKDF (reference sequence). The CDR3 extends over 14 amino acids. The CDR3 nucleotides are TGTGCCACCAGCCCCGGCGTAGGATACAATGAGCAGTTCTTC. Translation gives CATSPGVGYNEQFF. Full variable domain (rest looked up from reference TRBV15 and TRBJ2-1): DAMVIQNPRYQVTQFGKPVTLSCSQTLNHNVMYWYQQKSSQAPKLLFHYYDKDFNNEADTPDNFQSRRPNTSFCFLDIRSPGLGDTAMYLCATSPGVGYNEQFFGPGTRLTVL.

The chain links TRBV20-1 to TRBJ1-1; TRBD1 aligns across 10 bases. Losses at the gene ends were 1 base for V and 1 base for J; bases not matched to a gene: 9. The CDR3 consists of 17 residues. Looked up from germline, CDR1 is DFQATT and CDR2 is SNEGSKA (reference sequence). The CDR3 DNA sequence: TGCAGTGCTAGAGGCTTCGGGACAGGGGCCCGGAACACTGAAGCTTTCTTT. As protein: CSARGFGTGARNTEAFF.

Here the CDR3 DNA reads TGTGCCACCAGCGACCCAGGGGGGGGATCAGCGGATACGCAGTATTTT. Translating gives CATSDPGGGSADTQYF. V gene TRBV24-1 combines with J gene TRBJ2-3; D is tentatively TRBD1 or TRBD2 (7 bases each). Per the germline V gene, CDR1 is KGHDR and CDR2 is SFDVKD. This CDR3 is 16 amino acids long. The V end lost 7 bases, the J end lost 6 bases, and 22 bases lay between the germline ends.

The gene calls are TRBV19 and TRBJ2-7, with unresolved D. Per germline, CDR1 LNHDA and CDR2 SQIVND (reference sequence). CDR3 length: 13 residues. Trimming shortened V by 3 bases and J by 0 bases, and 6 bases separated the two germline ends. The CDR3 nucleotides read TGTGCCAGTAGTATCAGACACTCCTACGAGCAGTACGTC. Protein: CASSIRHSYEQYV.

This clonotype was recorded many times. J is TRBJ1-5 and V is TRBV7-2; D not certain. The germline V gene has CDR1 SGHTA and CDR2 FQGNSA. The V end was cut by 5 bases, the J end by 0 bases, with 11 bases between. The CDR3 length is 15 residues. This chain's CDR3 is CASSARGNSNQPQHF. DNA of the CDR3: TGTGCCAGCAGCGCCCGAGGGAATAGCAATCAGCCCCAGCATTTT.

The chain is built from TRBV19 and TRBJ2-6; D call uncertain. Germline loops: CDR1 LNHDA, CDR2 SQIVND (reference sequence). This CDR3 has 16 residues. V gave up 1 base and J gave up 0 bases, with 7 bases separating them. The CDR3: CASSIVGPSGANVLTF. The CDR3, as DNA: TGTGCCAGTAGTATAGTCGGGCCCTCTGGGGCCAACGTCCTGACTTTC.

This clonotype showed up just a few times. V usage is TRBV6-2 or TRBV6-3 and J usage is TRBJ1-1; D ambiguous. Trimming removed 5 bases from V and 1 base from J, with 5 bases in between. Looked up from germline, CDR1 is MNHEY and CDR2 is SVGEGT. There are 12 residues in the CDR3. The DNA of the CDR3 is TGTGCCAGCAGTCAAAAGAACACTGAAGCTTTCTTT. It codes for CASSQKNTEAFF.

The chain couples TRBV10-2 to TRBJ1-2, with TRBD1 identical over 10 bases. V trimming: 3 bases; J trimming: 6 bases; junction bases outside the gene matches: 13. Germline V CDR1 and CDR2: WSHSY, SAAADI. The length of the CDR3 is 17 residues. CDR3: CASSDPGQGFLENGYTF. CDR3 sequence (DNA): TGCGCCAGCAGTGATCCGGGACAGGGGTTCCTCGAAAATGGCTACACCTTC.

In this sample, this clonotype turned up a few times. The chain joins TRBV6-1 to TRBJ2-2, with a possible D match to TRBD2 (6 bases). From germline, CDR1 is MNHNS and CDR2 SASEGT. This CDR3 has 15 residues. The V end was cut by 2 bases, the J end by 4 bases, with 11 bases between. CDR3 DNA sequence: TGTGCCAGCAGTGAATCTTCTAGCGTCACCGGGGAGCTGTTTTTT. It yields the protein CASSESSSVTGELFF.

This clonotype turned up a few times. This chain connects TRBV12-3 or TRBV12-4 to TRBJ2-7; D is possibly TRBD2 (5 bases). V lost 3 bases, J lost 6 bases, and 12 bases lay in between. The CDR3 runs 13 residues. The CDR3 nucleotides read TGTGCCAGCAGTTTTCGATTAGAGGGCGAGCAGTACTTC. It is translated as CASSFRLEGEQYF.

This clonotype showed up many times. The rearrangement links TRBV7-8 to TRBJ2-7; no clear D gene. CDR1 is SGHVS, CDR2 FQNEAQ, per germline. The CDR3 runs 13 residues. V dropped 3 bases and J dropped 3 bases, with 9 bases sitting between them. In DNA form, the CDR3 reads TGTGCCAGCAGCTTCGGGTCCCACTACGAGCAGTACGTC. As protein: CASSFGSHYEQYV.

This clonotype was seen more than once but under ten times. The chain carries TRBV2 and TRBJ2-7; D is possibly TRBD1 or TRBD2 (5 bases each). Germline CDR1 SNHLY, CDR2 FYNNEI. The CDR3 covers 15 residues. The germline V and J ends were trimmed by 1 base and 2 bases, with 12 bases remaining between them. The DNA for the CDR3 is TGTGCCAGCAGTGAAGACGGGGACCCCGCCTACGAGCAGTACGTC. It yields the protein CASSEDGDPAYEQYV.

V is TRBV6-2 or TRBV6-3 and J is TRBJ2-1, with 9 bases identical to TRBD2. Germline trimming cut 10 bases from V and 9 bases from J; bases unmatched to any gene: 10. CDR3 length: 13 residues. From germline, CDR1 is MNHEY and CDR2 SVGEGT. This CDR3 is CATELAGRGEQFF. CDR3 coding DNA: TGTGCCACCGAGCTAGCGGGGCGGGGTGAGCAGTTCTTC.

This rearrangement joins TRBV12-3 or TRBV12-4 to TRBJ1-4, with TRBD1 matching 7 bases. J lost 1 base, V lost 4 bases, and 6 bases had no gene match. The CDR3 consists of 16 residues. The CDR3 sequence: CASSSTGVGTNEKLFF. In DNA, the CDR3 is TGTGCCAGCAGTTCCACAGGGGTTGGAACTAATGAAAAACTGTTTTTT.

This chain links TRBV27 with TRBJ1-5; D might be TRBD1 (5 bases). Germline CDR1 reads MNHEY; CDR2 reads SMNVEV (reference sequence). V dropped 6 bases and J dropped 4 bases, with 13 bases sitting between them. There are 14 residues in the CDR3. CDR3: CASRLQGRNQPQHF. CDR3 DNA: TGTGCCAGCAGGCTGCAGGGACGTAATCAGCCCCAGCATTTT.

At least ten counts were recorded for this clonotype. The chain uses TRBV7-6 and TRBJ2-1; D is possibly TRBD1 or TRBD2 (5 bases each). Trimming cost V 1 base and J 4 bases, with 11 bases left between them. CDR3 length equals 15 residues. Germline loops: CDR1 SGHVS, CDR2 FNYEAQ. The CDR3: CASSLGGTLYNEQFF. The CDR3 coding sequence is TGTGCCAGCAGCTTAGGTGGGACCCTGTACAATGAGCAGTTCTTC.